Following are 5 T cell receptor beta chains from one sample sequenced in a study of shared clonotypes between healthy human individuals (dated by TCRdb to about 2020). CD8 naive samples consisted of CD45RO-negative cells that were positively selected for CCR7, yielding a CD45RA+CCR7+ population without TemRA cells. Library generation was performed with the immunoSEQ multiplex PCR assay. TCRdb mirrors the immuneACCESS table, restricted to in-frame sequences. Some clones are absent from its copies; in checked studies, under half trace to an unresolved V gene, and the reason for the others is unknown. This sample comprises hundreds of thousands of clones, roughly 95% of them detected only once. About 0.11% of the sample is in the top ten clones. Sequencing used naive CD8+ T cells sorted from blood. Explained via the paper, the cell subset or site label denotes: CD45RA+CCR7+. The origin of the receptors is a woman aged 25 to 39 in good health.

Remarks on this clone: In the same sample, other DNA sequences code for this CDR3. The J gene is TRBJ1-2, the V gene TRBV5-4; D is undetermined. Looked up from germline, CDR1 is SGHNT and CDR2 is YYREEE (reference sequence). The CDR3 has 13 residues. V gave up 0 bases and J gave up 2 bases, with 5 bases separating them. The CDR3 nucleotides read TGTGCCAGCAGCTTGGGCGGGAACTATGGCTACACCTTC. Translating it yields CASSLGGNYGYTF.

J is TRBJ2-1 and V is TRBV2; 12 nucleotides match TRBD2. This CDR3 is 15 amino acids long. The J segment lost 7 bases and the V segment lost 8 bases, leaving 9 bases of the junction unmatched. Germline V gene lookup returns CDR1 SNHLY and CDR2 FYNNEI. For the CDR3, the DNA is TGTGCCAGCCTACGGACTAGCGGGAATGCAAATGAGCAGTTCTTC. Translation: CASLRTSGNANEQFF.

The rearrangement uses TRBV15 and TRBJ2-7, with TRBD1 matching 8 bases. Germline lookup yields CDR1 LNHNV and CDR2 YYDKDF (reference sequence). This CDR3 has 16 residues. After removal of 1 base from V and 3 bases from J, the junction contained 8 bases not matched to a gene. The CDR3 here is CATSRGQPGQDYEQYF. In DNA, the CDR3 is TGTGCCACCAGCAGAGGTCAACCGGGACAGGACTACGAGCAGTACTTC.

J is TRBJ2-1 and V is TRBV19; D unclear. Trimming stripped 1 base from V and 2 bases from J, with 3 bases between. The CDR3 is 13 amino acids. Germline loops: CDR1 LNHDA, CDR2 SQIVND (reference sequence). As DNA, the CDR3 is TGTGCCAGTAGTATAGCTCCCTACAATGAGCAGTTCTTC. Translating gives CASSIAPYNEQFF.

This chain links TRBV30 with TRBJ1-3, with D maybe TRBD1 (5 bases). CDR3 size: 15 residues. Germline CDR1 is GTSNPN and CDR2 is SVGIG (reference sequence). Trimming pared 1 base from V and 0 bases from J, leaving 10 bases between. CDR3 region: CAWSETATSGNTIYF. DNA for the CDR3: TGTGCCTGGAGTGAGACAGCTACCTCTGGAAACACCATATATTTT. Filled out from reference TRBV30 and TRBJ1-3, the complete variable domain reads SQTIHQWPATLVQPVGSPLSLECTVEGTSNPNLYWYRQAAGRGLQLLFYSVGIGQISSEVPQNLSASRPQDRQFILSSKKLLLSDSGFYLCAWSETATSGNTIYFGEGSWLTVV.